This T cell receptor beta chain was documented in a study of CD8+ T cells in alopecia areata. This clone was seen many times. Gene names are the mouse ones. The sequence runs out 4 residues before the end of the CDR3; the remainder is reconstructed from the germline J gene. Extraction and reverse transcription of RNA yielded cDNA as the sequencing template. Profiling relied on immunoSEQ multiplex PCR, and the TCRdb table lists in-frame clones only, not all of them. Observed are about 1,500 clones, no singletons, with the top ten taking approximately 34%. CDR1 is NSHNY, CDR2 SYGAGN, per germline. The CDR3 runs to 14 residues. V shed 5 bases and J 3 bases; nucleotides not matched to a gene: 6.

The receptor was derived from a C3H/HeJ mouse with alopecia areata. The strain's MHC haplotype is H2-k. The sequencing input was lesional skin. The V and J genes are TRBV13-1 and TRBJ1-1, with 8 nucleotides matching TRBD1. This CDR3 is CASRNRGGYTEVFF. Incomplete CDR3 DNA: TGTGCCAGCAGGAACAGGGGGGGGTACACA.